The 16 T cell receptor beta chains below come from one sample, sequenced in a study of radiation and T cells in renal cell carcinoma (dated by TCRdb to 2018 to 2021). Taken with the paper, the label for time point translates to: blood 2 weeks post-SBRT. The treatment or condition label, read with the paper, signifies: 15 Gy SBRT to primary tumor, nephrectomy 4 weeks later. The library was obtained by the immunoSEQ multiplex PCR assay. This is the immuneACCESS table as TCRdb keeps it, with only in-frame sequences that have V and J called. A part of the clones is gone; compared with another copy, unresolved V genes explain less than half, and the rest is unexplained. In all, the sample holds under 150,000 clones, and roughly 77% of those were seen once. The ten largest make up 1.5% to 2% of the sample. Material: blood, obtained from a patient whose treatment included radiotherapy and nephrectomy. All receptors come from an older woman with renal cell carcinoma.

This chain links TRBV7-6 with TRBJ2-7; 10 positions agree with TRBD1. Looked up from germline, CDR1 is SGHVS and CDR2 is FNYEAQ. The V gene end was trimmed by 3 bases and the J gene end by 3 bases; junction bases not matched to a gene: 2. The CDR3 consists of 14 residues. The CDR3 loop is CASSFGTGDYEQYF. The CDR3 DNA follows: TGTGCCAGCAGCTTTGGGACAGGGGACTACGAGCAGTACTTC.

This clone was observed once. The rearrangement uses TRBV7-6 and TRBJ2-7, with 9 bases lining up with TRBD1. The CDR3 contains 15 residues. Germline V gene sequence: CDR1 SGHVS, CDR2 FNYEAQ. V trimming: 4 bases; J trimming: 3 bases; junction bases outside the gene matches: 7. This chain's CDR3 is CASSYGTGLIYEQYF. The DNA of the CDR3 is TGTGCCAGCAGCTATGGGACAGGGTTGATCTACGAGCAGTACTTC. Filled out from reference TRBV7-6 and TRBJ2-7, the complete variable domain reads GAGVSQSPRYKVTKRGQDVALRCDPISGHVSLYWYRQALGQGPEFLTYFNYEAQQDKSGLPNDRFSAERPEGSISTLTIQRTEQRDSAMYRCASSYGTGLIYEQYFGPGTRLTVT.

The CDR3 DNA reads as TGTGCCAGCTCACCTCGACCGGGTGGGGACACTGAAGCTTTCTTT. Translation: CASSPRPGGDTEAFF. The V gene is TRBV18, the J gene TRBJ1-1; D is unresolved. The CDR3 totals 15 residues. Between the trimmed V and J ends, which lost 3 bases and 3 bases, there was a span of 14 bases. Germline CDR1 is KGHSH and CDR2 is LQKENI.

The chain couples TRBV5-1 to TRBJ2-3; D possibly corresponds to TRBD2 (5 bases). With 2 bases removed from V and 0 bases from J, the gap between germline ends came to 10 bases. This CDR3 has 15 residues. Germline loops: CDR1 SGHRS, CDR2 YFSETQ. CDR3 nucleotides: TGCGCCAGCAGCTTAGGAGCGGATAGCACAGATACGCAGTATTTT. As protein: CASSLGADSTDTQYF.

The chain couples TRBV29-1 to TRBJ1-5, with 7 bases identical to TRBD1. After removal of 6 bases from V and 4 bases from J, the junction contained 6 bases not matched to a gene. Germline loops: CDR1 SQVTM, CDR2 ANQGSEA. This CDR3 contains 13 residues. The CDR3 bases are TGCAGCGTGGGACAGAGGAGGAATCAGCCCCAGCATTTT. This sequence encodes CSVGQRRNQPQHF.

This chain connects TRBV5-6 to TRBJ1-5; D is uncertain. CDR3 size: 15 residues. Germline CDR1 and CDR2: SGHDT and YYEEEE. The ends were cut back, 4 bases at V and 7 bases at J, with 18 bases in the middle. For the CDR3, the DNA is TGTGCCAGCAGCCGGGCCCAGGTGTCCGGGCAGCCCCAGCATTTT. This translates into CASSRAQVSGQPQHF.

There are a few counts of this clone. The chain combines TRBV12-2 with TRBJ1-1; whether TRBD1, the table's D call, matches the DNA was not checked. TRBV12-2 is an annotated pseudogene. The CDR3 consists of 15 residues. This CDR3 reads CASRPAGGRDTEAFF. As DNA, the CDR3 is TGTGCAAGTCGCCCCGCAGGGGGCAGGGACACTGAAGCTTTCTTT.

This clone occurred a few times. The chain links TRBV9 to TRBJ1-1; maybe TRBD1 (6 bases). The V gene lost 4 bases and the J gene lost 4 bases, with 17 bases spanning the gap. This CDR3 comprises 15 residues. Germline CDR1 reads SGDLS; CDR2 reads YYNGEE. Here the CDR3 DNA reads TGTGCCAGCAGCCCCTCGGGGGGCGGGGGCACTGAAGCTTTCTTT. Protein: CASSPSGGGGTEAFF.

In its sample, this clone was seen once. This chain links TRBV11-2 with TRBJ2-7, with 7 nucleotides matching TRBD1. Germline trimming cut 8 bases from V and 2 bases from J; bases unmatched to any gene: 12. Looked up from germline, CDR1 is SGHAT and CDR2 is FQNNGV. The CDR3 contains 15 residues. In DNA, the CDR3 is TGTGCCAGCCGCACCAACCGGGACAGAGCCTACGAGCAGTACTTC. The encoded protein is CASRTNRDRAYEQYF.

DNA for the CDR3: TGTGCCAGCAGCCCCCACACAGATACGCAGTATTTT. It yields the protein CASSPHTDTQYF. The chain carries TRBV5-4 and TRBJ2-3; D gene unclear. Per germline, CDR1 SGHNT and CDR2 YYREEE (reference sequence). The ends were cut back, 4 bases at V and 2 bases at J, with 5 bases in the middle. CDR3 length equals 12 residues.

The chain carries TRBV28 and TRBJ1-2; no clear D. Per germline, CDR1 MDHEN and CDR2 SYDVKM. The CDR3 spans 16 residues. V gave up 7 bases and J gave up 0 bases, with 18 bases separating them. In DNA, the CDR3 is TGTGCCAGCATCCTCCATTCACTTTCAGCTAACTATGGCTACACCTTC. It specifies CASILHSLSANYGYTF.

The CDR3 DNA sequence: TGTGCCAGCAGTCCAATTACAGGGTCCTACGAGCAGTACTTC. It encodes CASSPITGSYEQYF. The chain recombines TRBV6-6 with TRBJ2-7, with TRBD1 as a possible D gene (6 bases). The germline gives CDR1 MNHNY, CDR2 SVGAGI (reference sequence). CDR3 size: 14 residues. Trimming removed 5 bases at V and 1 base at J, with 12 bases between.

CDR3 nucleotide sequence: TGTGCCAGCAGCGGGGACACCTCCTACGAGCAGTACTTC. Encoded protein: CASSGDTSYEQYF. V usage is TRBV9 and J usage is TRBJ2-7; weak D call: TRBD1 (6 bases). Germline values: CDR1 SGDLS, CDR2 YYNGEE. V lost 3 bases to trimming and J lost 0 bases, with 7 bases between them. The CDR3 totals 13 residues.

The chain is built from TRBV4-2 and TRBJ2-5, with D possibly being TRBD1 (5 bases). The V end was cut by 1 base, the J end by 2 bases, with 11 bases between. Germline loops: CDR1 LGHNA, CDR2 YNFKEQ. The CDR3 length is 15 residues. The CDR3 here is CASSQVAGPQETQYF. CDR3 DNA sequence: TGTGCCAGCAGCCAAGTGGCAGGGCCACAAGAGACCCAGTACTTC.

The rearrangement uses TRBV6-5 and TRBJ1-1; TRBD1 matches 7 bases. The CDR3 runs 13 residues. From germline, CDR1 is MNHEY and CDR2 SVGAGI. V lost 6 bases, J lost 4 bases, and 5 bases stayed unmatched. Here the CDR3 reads CASRRGLGTEAFF. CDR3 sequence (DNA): TGTGCCAGCAGAAGGGGGCTGGGCACTGAAGCTTTCTTT.

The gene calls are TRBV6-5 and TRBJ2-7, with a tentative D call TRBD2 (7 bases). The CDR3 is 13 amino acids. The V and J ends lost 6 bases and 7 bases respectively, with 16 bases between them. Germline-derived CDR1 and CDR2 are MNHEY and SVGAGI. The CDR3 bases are TGTGCCAGCAGGACAGCCGGGGGGCAGGAGCAGTACTTC. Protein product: CASRTAGGQEQYF.